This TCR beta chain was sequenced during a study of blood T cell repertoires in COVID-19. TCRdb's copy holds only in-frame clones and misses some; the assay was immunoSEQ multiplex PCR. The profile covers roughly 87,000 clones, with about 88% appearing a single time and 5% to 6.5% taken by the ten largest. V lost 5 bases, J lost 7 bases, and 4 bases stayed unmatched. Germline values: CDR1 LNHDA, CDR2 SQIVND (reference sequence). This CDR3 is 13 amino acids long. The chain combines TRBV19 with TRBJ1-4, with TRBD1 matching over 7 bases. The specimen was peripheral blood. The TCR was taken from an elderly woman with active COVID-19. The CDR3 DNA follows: TGTGCCAGTAGTCGACAGGGTGGTGAAAAACTGTTTTTT. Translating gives CASSRQGGEKLFF.